The 29 T cell receptor beta chains listed next were all sequenced from one sample in a study of blood T cell repertoires in COVID-19. TCRdb's copy holds only in-frame clones and misses some; the assay was immunoSEQ multiplex PCR. The data hold about 350,000 clones, with 70% to 90% observed a single time. What was sequenced was PBMCs or T cells enriched from blood (not recorded which). The receptors stem from a woman younger than 45 who had recovered from COVID-19.

V and J are TRBV28 and TRBJ1-4; D is uncertain. Trimming left V 3 bases short and J 8 bases short, with 13 bases between. CDR1 is MDHEN and CDR2 is SYDVKM in the germline V gene. The length of the CDR3 is 14 residues. The DNA of the CDR3 is TGTGCCAGCAGTTTGTGGGCCCCGGGGGAAAAACTGTTTTTT. Residues: CASSLWAPGEKLFF.

This chain connects TRBV20-1 to TRBJ2-3; D may be TRBD2 (5 bases). The germline CDR1 and CDR2 sequences are DFQATT and SNEGSKA (reference sequence). This CDR3 is built from 15 residues. V was pared by 3 bases and J by 2 bases, with 15 bases between. CDR3 bases: TGCAGTGCTAGTTATCTAGCAGCTTCCACAGATACGCAGTATTTT. The encoded protein is CSASYLAASTDTQYF.

The CDR3 sequence: CASSSRDRGPQTQYF. In nucleotides, the CDR3 is TGTGCCAGCAGCTCCCGGGACAGGGGGCCCCAGACCCAGTACTTC. V and J are TRBV5-6 and TRBJ2-5; 12 bases fit TRBD1. Germline CDR1 and CDR2: SGHDT and YYEEEE. Trimming at V came to 3 bases and at J to 6 bases, leaving 6 bases not matched to a gene. The CDR3 spans 15 residues.

This sequence joins TRBV10-3 and TRBJ1-2, with TRBD1 identical over 11 bases. V lost 3 bases, J lost 2 bases, and 5 bases stayed unmatched. Germline CDR1 is ENHRY and CDR2 is SYGVKD. This CDR3 contains 16 residues. CDR3 region: CAISDPDRGLNYGYTF. CDR3 DNA sequence: TGTGCCATCAGTGATCCGGACAGGGGGCTGAACTATGGCTACACCTTC.

J is TRBJ2-2 and V is TRBV19; D is uncertain. V lost 3 bases to trimming and J lost 3 bases, with 11 bases between them. Per germline, CDR1 LNHDA and CDR2 SQIVND (reference sequence). The CDR3 totals 15 residues. This chain's CDR3 is CASSIYHSHTGELFF. CDR3 DNA sequence: TGTGCCAGTAGTATTTATCACAGTCACACCGGGGAGCTGTTTTTT.

The table lists this clone with a count of one. The chain carries TRBV7-9 and TRBJ2-7, with TRBD1 matching over 7 bases. V shed 5 bases, J shed 5 bases, and the junction held 9 bases outside the gene matches. There are 14 residues in the CDR3. Germline CDR1 and CDR2: SEHNR and FQNEAQ (reference sequence). CDR3 in DNA: TGTGCCAGCAGCCACCCACTGACAGGGAACGAGCAGTACTTC. Translated: CASSHPLTGNEQYF. Combining the CDR3 with reference TRBV7-9 and TRBJ2-7 gives the whole variable domain DTGVSQNPRHKITKRGQNVTFRCDPISEHNRLYWYRQTLGQGPEFLTYFQNEAQLEKSRLLSDRFSAERPKGSFSTLEIQRTEQGDSAMYLCASSHPLTGNEQYFGPGTRLTVT.

The chain recombines TRBV14 with TRBJ2-1; TRBD2 is a possible D gene (5 bases). This CDR3 region has 13 residues. Germline V gene data show CDR1 as SGHDN and CDR2 as FVKESK. With 2 bases removed from V and 9 bases from J, the gap between germline ends came to 11 bases. Written as DNA, the CDR3 is TGTGCCAGCAGCCAATGGAGGTTGTCTGAGCAGTTCTTC. Its protein is CASSQWRLSEQFF.

Concerning this clone: The identical CDR3 is also encoded by other nucleotide sequences in the sample. The chain joins TRBV5-5 to TRBJ1-6, with 8 nucleotides matching TRBD1. Germline CDR1 is SGHKS and CDR2 is YYEKEE (reference sequence). J lost 7 bases, V lost 4 bases, and 4 bases had no gene match. This CDR3 comprises 14 residues. The CDR3 DNA sequence: TGTGCCAGCAGCCTTGGACAGGGAAATTCACCCCTCCACTTT. Translated, it gives CASSLGQGNSPLHF.

The chain recombines TRBV2 with TRBJ2-1, with 9 bases fitting TRBD2. Trimming at V came to 8 bases and at J to 0 bases, leaving 11 bases not matched to a gene. This CDR3 spans 17 amino acids. Germline V gene data show CDR1 as SNHLY and CDR2 as FYNNEI. CDR3 bases: TGTGCCAGCCAGATGCTCGCGGGGGGGAGCTCCTACAATGAGCAGTTCTTC. This sequence encodes CASQMLAGGSSYNEQFF.

The sample holds many counts of this clone. This CDR3 is also generated by other DNA sequences in the sample. The rearrangement joins TRBV11-2 to TRBJ2-5, with TRBD2 identical over 11 bases. CDR1 is SGHAT, CDR2 FQNNGV, per germline. V lost 1 base and J lost 5; bases outside the gene matches: 3. This CDR3 comprises 15 residues. CDR3 sequence: CASSLGLAGLETQYF. The CDR3 nucleotides read TGTGCCAGCAGCTTAGGACTAGCGGGGTTGGAGACCCAGTACTTC.

The chain has TRBV12-3 or TRBV12-4 and TRBJ1-2; D is possibly TRBD1 (5 bases). The CDR3 contains 13 residues. Deletions cut 3 bases from V and 3 bases from J, with 8 bases between. CDR3 DNA: TGTGCCAGCAGTTTGAGCAGGGACTATGGCTACACCTTC. Translated, it gives CASSLSRDYGYTF.

The V and J genes are TRBV4-2 and TRBJ1-2; D is ambiguous. The CDR3 is 14 amino acids. The V end lost 4 bases, the J end lost 3 bases, and 12 bases lay between the germline ends. Germline loops: CDR1 LGHNA, CDR2 YNFKEQ. CDR3 in amino acids: CASSPTGIDYGYTF. As DNA, the CDR3 is TGTGCCAGCAGCCCGACGGGGATTGACTATGGCTACACCTTC.

The gene calls are TRBV6-1 and TRBJ2-3, with 8 bases aligning to TRBD2. CDR3 length: 16 residues. J gave up 4 bases and V 4 bases, and 10 bases lay outside the gene matches. CDR1 is MNHNS and CDR2 is SASEGT in the germline V gene. DNA for the CDR3: TGTGCCAGCAGTGCCGATCCGGGGGGGGGCGCAGATACGCAGTATTTT. This codes for CASSADPGGGADTQYF.

This rearrangement joins TRBV25-1 to TRBJ1-5, with D tentatively TRBD1 (5 bases). Trimming shortened V by 3 bases and J by 7 bases, and 13 bases separated the two germline ends. Germline CDR1 reads MGHDK; CDR2 reads SYGVNS. The CDR3 is 14 amino acids. This chain's CDR3 is CASSDVGVLQPQHF. CDR3 nucleotides: TGTGCCAGCAGTGACGTAGGGGTTTTACAGCCCCAGCATTTT.

The chain combines TRBV6-5 with TRBJ1-5; the match to TRBD1 covers 7 bases. J gave up 7 bases and V 5 bases, and 5 bases lay outside the gene matches. The CDR3 length is 13 residues. CDR1 is MNHEY and CDR2 is SVGAGI in the germline V gene. The CDR3 region is CASSPTGRQPQHF. DNA for the CDR3: TGTGCCAGCAGTCCGACAGGGAGGCAGCCCCAGCATTTT.

This sequence joins TRBV3-1 (or the pseudogene TRBV3-2) and TRBJ1-3; D might be TRBD1 (5 bases). Deletions cut 4 bases from V and 0 bases from J, with 22 bases between. Looked up from germline, CDR1 is LGHDT and CDR2 is YNNKEL (reference sequence). The CDR3 spans 19 residues. CDR3 DNA: TGTGCCAGCAGCCGCACATCCGGGACTGACTATTTCTCTGGAAACACCATATATTTT. Its protein product is CASSRTSGTDYFSGNTIYF.

The chain couples TRBV27 to TRBJ1-1; no reliable D call. The CDR3 runs 17 residues. Trimming shortened V by 2 bases and J by 0 bases, and 16 bases separated the two germline ends. Germline values: CDR1 MNHEY, CDR2 SMNVEV (reference sequence). The CDR3 reads CASSLNQWASLNTEAFF. The CDR3 bases are TGTGCCAGCAGTTTAAACCAGTGGGCAAGTTTGAACACTGAAGCTTTCTTT.

V gene TRBV2 combines with J gene TRBJ1-4, with D uncertain. The CDR3 is 14 residues long. Germline values: CDR1 SNHLY, CDR2 FYNNEI. V lost 4 bases and J lost 7, with 13 bases in between. The CDR3 sequence is CASSVNQLIEKLFF. In DNA, the CDR3 is TGTGCCAGCAGTGTGAACCAACTGATTGAAAAACTGTTTTTT.

This chain uses TRBV7-2 with TRBJ2-5, with TRBD2 matching 10 bases. V shed 6 bases, J shed 4 bases, and the junction held 8 bases outside the gene matches. This CDR3 has 15 residues. Germline CDR1 reads SGHTA; CDR2 reads FQGNSA. CDR3 in amino acids: CASRPSGGAGETQYF. The CDR3 DNA is TGTGCCAGCAGACCAAGCGGGGGGGCGGGAGAGACCCAGTACTTC.

The chain has TRBV6-5 and TRBJ1-3, with unresolved D. The CDR3 totals 14 residues. V was cut by 5 bases and J by 0 bases, with 8 bases left in between. Germline V gene data show CDR1 as MNHEY and CDR2 as SVGAGI. In DNA form, the CDR3 reads TGTGCCAGCAGTCCGCACATCTCTGGAAACACCATATATTTT. Amino acids: CASSPHISGNTIYF.

V usage is TRBV4-2 and J usage is TRBJ1-2, with no clear D. V lost 2 bases to trimming and J lost 1 base, with 17 bases between them. The CDR3 is 17 amino acids. CDR1 and CDR2 (germline): LGHNA, YNFKEQ. The DNA for the CDR3 is TGTGCCAGCAGCCAAAACCCCCCGGCGGGCCATAACTATGGCTACACCTTC. As protein: CASSQNPPAGHNYGYTF.

This chain connects TRBV19 to TRBJ2-1; the match to TRBD2 covers 10 bases. The CDR3 has 19 residues. Germline CDR1 is LNHDA and CDR2 is SQIVND (reference sequence). Trimming removed 4 bases from V and 0 bases from J; junction bases left unmatched: 12. The CDR3 protein is CASSTFSGGLLSSYNEQFF. As DNA, the CDR3 is TGTGCCAGTAGTACGTTTAGCGGGGGGCTCCTGAGCTCCTACAATGAGCAGTTCTTC.

This clone was seen just once. The chain carries TRBV11-2 and TRBJ1-6, with 9 bases matching TRBD1. This CDR3 comprises 14 residues. Germline assignment: CDR1 SGHAT and CDR2 FQNNGV. V was clipped by 5 bases and J by 8 bases; unmatched bases: 4. CDR3 DNA: TGTGCCAGCAGCCGGGACAGGGATCATTCACCCCTCCACTTT. This sequence encodes CASSRDRDHSPLHF. Full variable domain (missing parts from reference TRBV11-2 and TRBJ1-6): EAGVAQSPRYKIIEKRQSVAFWCNPISGHATLYWYQQILGQGPKLLIQFQNNGVVDDSQLPKDRFSAERLKGVDSTLKIQPAKLEDSAVYLCASSRDRDHSPLHFGNGTRLTVT.

This chain links TRBV7-2 with TRBJ1-2, with a weak D call TRBD1 (5 bases). The CDR3 spans 15 residues. V dropped 3 bases and J dropped 4 bases, with 15 bases sitting between them. Germline V gives CDR1 SGHTA, CDR2 FQGNSA. The chain's CDR3 is CASSLGQPGGYGYTF. The CDR3 DNA reads TGTGCCAGCAGCTTGGGCCAACCGGGGGGCTATGGCTACACCTTC.

The chain links TRBV2 to TRBJ2-1; 11 bases align to TRBD2. Germline CDR1 SNHLY, CDR2 FYNNEI. The CDR3 spans 16 residues. V shed 7 bases, J shed 1 base, and the junction held 6 bases outside the gene matches. The CDR3, as DNA: TGTGCCAGCACTTTAGCGGGGGGGCGGTCCTACAATGAGCAGTTCTTC. Protein sequence: CASTLAGGRSYNEQFF.

This clone came up once. The chain links TRBV11-1 to TRBJ2-5; perhaps TRBD2 as D (6 bases). Germline-derived CDR1 and CDR2 are SGHAT and FQDESV (reference sequence). The V gene lost 6 bases and the J gene lost 4 bases, with 12 bases spanning the gap. CDR3 length equals 13 residues. In nucleotides, the CDR3 is TGTGCCAGCAGGCTAGCCGGGGGAGAGACCCAGTACTTC. It yields the protein CASRLAGGETQYF.

The chain combines TRBV7-8 with TRBJ2-5; 9 bases map to TRBD2. The CDR3 length is 14 residues. V shed 8 bases and J 5 bases; nucleotides not matched to a gene: 9. Germline CDR1 reads SGHVS; CDR2 reads FQNEAQ. CDR3 region: CASVRSSGAETQYF. DNA for the CDR3: TGTGCCAGCGTAAGGTCTAGCGGGGCGGAGACCCAGTACTTC.

V is TRBV7-2 and J is TRBJ1-1, with D maybe TRBD1 (5 bases). Germline V gene lookup returns CDR1 SGHTA and CDR2 FQGNSA. The CDR3 is made up of 15 amino acids. V dropped 1 base and J dropped 4 bases, with 13 bases sitting between them. The DNA for the CDR3 is TGTGCCAGCAGCTTAGTAGGGGTGGGTAGCACTGAAGCTTTCTTT. The encoded protein is CASSLVGVGSTEAFF. The full variable domain, completed using reference TRBV7-2 and TRBJ1-1, is GAGVSQSPSNKVTEKGKDVELRCDPISGHTALYWYRQSLGQGLEFLIYFQGNSAPDKSGLPSDRFSAERTGGSVSTLTIQRTQQEDSAVYLCASSLVGVGSTEAFFGQGTRLTVV.

V usage is TRBV7-9 and J usage is TRBJ1-1, with 7 positions matching TRBD1. CDR1 and CDR2 (germline): SEHNR, FQNEAQ (reference sequence). The ends lost 5 bases at V and 12 bases at J; junction bases unmatched: 24. CDR3 length: 17 residues. The CDR3: CASSQGRTTGYGFGTFF. Written as DNA, the CDR3 is TGTGCCAGCAGCCAAGGCCGAACGACAGGGTATGGTTTCGGGACTTTCTTT.